A selection of T cell receptor beta chains follows, all from one sample in a study. TCRdb processed the RT-PCR reads anew with MiXCR; each CDR3 protein has one entry. In the table there are around 700,000 distinct CDR3 sequences, 13% to 15% of which are singletons. The sequencing input was memory CD4+ T cells from blood. Source of these receptors: a female donor in good health, serving as a healthy control. Each CDR3 is given with its conserved first and last residue. D genes are given only for firm matches. Rows may omit the clone size; those that give it use once, few, many or a size class.

TRBJ2-2	TRBV7-2	many	TRBD2	TGTGCCAGCAGCCCATTTACCCGGGAGGACACCGGGGAGCTGTTTTTT	CASSPFTREDTGELFF
TRBJ2-2	TRBV20-1	NA	TRBD1	TGCAGTGCTCAGACAGGGGGGTCCGAGGAGCTGTTTTTT	CSAQTGGSEELFF
TRBJ2-3	TRBV7-2	NA	NA	TGTGCCAGCAGCTTAATCCTAGTTGTATCAGATACGCAGTATTTT	CASSLILVVSDTQYF
TRBJ1-4	TRBV7-6	NA	TRBD1	TGTGCCAGCAGCCTCCCGCCGGGACAGGCGGCTGAAAAACTGTTTTTT	CASSLPPGQAAEKLFF
TRBJ2-3	TRBV7-8	NA	NA	TGTGCCAGCAGCTACAGGGTATTCACAGATACGCAGTATTTT	CASSYRVFTDTQYF
TRBJ2-2	TRBV7-6	few	TRBD1	TGTGCCAGCAGCTTCCTGGGACAGGTCGTCACCGGGGAGCTGTTTTTT	CASSFLGQVVTGELFF
TRBJ2-2	TRBV7-7	many	NA	TGTGCTAGCAGCTTAGCGTGGGTCACCGGGGAGCTGTTTTTT	CASSLAWVTGELFF
TRBJ2-3	TRBV20-1	NA	NA	TGCAGTGCTAGAGACCCCCAGGGGGGGCGGTTCCGATGGGATACGCAGTATTTT	CSARDPQGGRFRWDTQYF
TRBJ1-1	TRBV15	few	NA	TGTGCCACCAGCAGAGATTCCGGTTGGTGGGCCACTGAAGCTTTCTTT	CATSRDSGWWATEAFF
TRBJ2-1	TRBV7-2	NA	TRBD1	TGTGCCAGCAGCTTCCCCGGGACAGGGATCTCCTTCTTC	CASSFPGTGISFF
TRBJ1-2	TRBV5-5	few	NA	TGTGCCAGCAGCTCGGCACAGCACTATGGCTACACCTTC	CASSSAQHYGYTF
TRBJ2-1	TRBV20-1	NA	TRBD2	TGCAGTGCTACAAATTTAGCGGGACTATTCGATGAGCAGTTCTTC	CSATNLAGLFDEQFF
TRBJ2-1	TRBV7-2	many	TRBD1	TGTGCCAGCAGCGTCCCGGGACAGCCCCCCGAGGTCTTC	CASSVPGQPPEVF
TRBJ2-1	TRBV4-2	NA	TRBD2	TGTGCCAGCAGCCGAGGACTAGCGGGGAATGAGCAGTTCTTC	CASSRGLAGNEQFF
TRBJ1-5	TRBV7-2	few	TRBD1	TGTGCCAGCAGCCCGTGGACAGGGGGCGGACAGCCCCAGCATTTT	CASSPWTGGGQPQHF
TRBJ1-5	TRBV24-1	NA	NA	TGTGCCACCAAGGGCAGGGGAAGCAATCAGCCCCAGCATTTT	CATKGRGSNQPQHF
TRBJ2-7	TRBV5-5	NA	NA	TGTGCCAGCAGCTTGCAGGGGGGGATTAACGAGCAGTACTTC	CASSLQGGINEQYF
TRBJ1-1	TRBV7-9	NA	NA	TGTGCCAGCAGCTCTACTTCGCGGGGCTGGAACACTGAAGCTTTCTTT	CASSSTSRGWNTEAFF
TRBJ2-1	TRBV5-1	NA	TRBD2	TGCGCCAGCACCGCGACTAGCGGGAGAACGGGTGAGCAGTTCTTC	CASTATSGRTGEQFF
TRBJ2-1	TRBV7-2	NA	TRBD1	TGTGCCAGCAGCGAGACCACAGGGGCTTACAATGAGCAGTTCTTC	CASSETTGAYNEQFF
TRBJ2-3	TRBV5-5	many	TRBD2	TGTGCCAGCAGCTCGCTAGCGGGAGCAGGAGATACGCAGTATTTT	CASSSLAGAGDTQYF
TRBJ2-1	TRBV5-1	many	NA	TGCGCCAGCAGCTTGGCGCCTACTACTGAGCAGTTCTTC	CASSLAPTTEQFF
TRBJ1-2	TRBV24-1	few	NA	TGTGCCACCAGTGATGCACCGGGACATTTTGGCGGCTACACCTTC	CATSDAPGHFGGYTF
TRBJ2-3	TRBV20-1	many	NA	TGCAGTGCTAGGGACCCGGGCTCGGGGAGGAGACCAGATACGCAGTATTTT	CSARDPGSGRRPDTQYF
TRBJ2-5	TRBV6-2/TRBV6-3	many	TRBD2	TGTGCCAGCAGCTCCAGGACTAGCGGGGAAGAGACCCAGTACTTC	CASSSRTSGEETQYF
TRBJ1-1	TRBV19	NA	TRBD1	TGTGCCAGTAGTACCGGGACAGGGAGTCGGGCTTTCTTT	CASSTGTGSRAFF
TRBJ2-2	TRBV28	NA	NA	TGTGCCATTCGAGGAACCTGGGAGCTGTTTTTT	CAIRGTWELFF
TRBJ2-5	TRBV6-5	NA	TRBD2	TGTGCCAGCAGTTACTCGGGCCGGGGAGGGGAGACCCAGTACTTC	CASSYSGRGGETQYF